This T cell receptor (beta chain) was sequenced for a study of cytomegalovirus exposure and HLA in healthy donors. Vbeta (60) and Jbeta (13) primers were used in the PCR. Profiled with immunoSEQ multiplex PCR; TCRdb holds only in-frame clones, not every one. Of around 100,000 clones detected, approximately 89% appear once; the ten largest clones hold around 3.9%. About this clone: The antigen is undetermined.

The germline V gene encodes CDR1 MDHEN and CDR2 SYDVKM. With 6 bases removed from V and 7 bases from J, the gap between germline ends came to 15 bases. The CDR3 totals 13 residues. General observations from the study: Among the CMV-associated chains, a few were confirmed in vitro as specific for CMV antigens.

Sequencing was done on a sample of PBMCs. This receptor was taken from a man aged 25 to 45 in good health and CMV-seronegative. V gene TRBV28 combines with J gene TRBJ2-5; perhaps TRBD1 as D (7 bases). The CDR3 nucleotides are TGTGCCAGCAGCTTCAACAGGGGAGGGACCCAGTACTTC. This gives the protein CASSFNRGGTQYF.